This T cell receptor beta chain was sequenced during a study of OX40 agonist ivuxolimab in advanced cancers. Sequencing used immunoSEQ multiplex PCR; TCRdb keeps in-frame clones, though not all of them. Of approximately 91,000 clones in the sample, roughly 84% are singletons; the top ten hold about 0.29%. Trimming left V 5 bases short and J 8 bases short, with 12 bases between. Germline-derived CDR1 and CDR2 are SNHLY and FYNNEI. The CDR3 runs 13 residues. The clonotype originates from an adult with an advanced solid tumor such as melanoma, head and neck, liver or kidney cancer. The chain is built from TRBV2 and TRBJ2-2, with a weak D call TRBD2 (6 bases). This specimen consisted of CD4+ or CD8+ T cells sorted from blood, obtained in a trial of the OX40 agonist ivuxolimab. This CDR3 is CASSPVRGGELFF. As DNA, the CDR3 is TGTGCCAGCAGTCCCGTCCGGGGGGGGGAGCTGTTTTTT. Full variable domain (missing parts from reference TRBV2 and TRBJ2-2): EPEVTQTPSHQVTQMGQEVILRCVPISNHLYFYWYRQILGQKVEFLVSFYNNEISEKSEIFDDQFSVERPDGSNFTLKIRSTKLEDSAMYFCASSPVRGGELFFGEGSRLTVL.